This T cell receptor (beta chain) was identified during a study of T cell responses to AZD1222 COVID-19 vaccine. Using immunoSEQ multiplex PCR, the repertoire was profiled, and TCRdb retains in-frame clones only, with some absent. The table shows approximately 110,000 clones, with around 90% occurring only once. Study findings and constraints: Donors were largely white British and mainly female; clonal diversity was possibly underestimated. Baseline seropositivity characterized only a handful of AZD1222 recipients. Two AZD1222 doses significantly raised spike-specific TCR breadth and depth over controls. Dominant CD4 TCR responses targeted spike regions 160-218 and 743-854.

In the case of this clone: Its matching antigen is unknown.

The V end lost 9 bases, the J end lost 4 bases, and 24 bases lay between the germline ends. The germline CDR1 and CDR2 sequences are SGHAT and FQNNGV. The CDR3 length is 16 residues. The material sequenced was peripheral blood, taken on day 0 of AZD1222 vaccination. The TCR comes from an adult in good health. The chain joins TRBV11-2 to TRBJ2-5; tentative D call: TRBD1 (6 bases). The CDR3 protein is CASMLGTSKGGETQYF. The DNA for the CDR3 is TGTGCCAGTATGTTGGGGACATCTAAAGGTGGAGAGACCCAGTACTTC.